The subject of this entry is one T cell receptor beta chain. There are a few counts of this clonotype. Its antigen remains undetermined. Per-base quality was not reported, and no clone a single base away is much larger than it. The data were obtained in a study of blood T cells in healthy people across ages (dated by TCRdb to between 2015 and 2017). Some background on the complete study: In model experiments, template switching captured about one uniquely barcoded TCR beta cDNA molecule for every two T cells. To avoid experimental bias, donors of different ages were distributed randomly across sequencing lanes. Four age groups were formed from the donors: young (average approximately 15 years), middle-aged (approximately 39), aged (around 62) and long-lived (about 80). The study analyzed two additional independent replicas of 1 million unique cDNA reads from the same blood draw for two donors, one aged 18 to 30 and one aged 80 or older. To track age-related changes in TCR beta repertoire diversity, the study relied on deep sequencing normalized with unique cDNA molecular identifiers.

Donors were 39 systemically healthy Caucasian individuals from Russia aged roughly 6 to 95 years. About 10 milliliters of peripheral blood were collected from each donor into EDTA-treated Vacutainer tubes. Ficoll-Paque density-gradient centrifugation was used to isolate PBMCs, with at least 7 million per sample. Trizol reagent was used to extract total RNA from PBMCs, with at least 6 micrograms per sample. Naive CD45RAhigh/CD27high T cell percentages were measured by flow cytometry on a PBMC aliquot from every donor. Study-wide conclusions, independent of this receptor: Because donor CMV infection status was unknown, age-related changes in expanded clonotypes were potentially confounded. Conclusive comparison of naive and antigen-experienced compartments was prevented by the profiling of bulk unsorted PBMCs. The long-lived group showed more naive CD4+ T cells, fewer expanded clones and increased TCR diversity than the aged group, suggesting age selection. Observed TCR beta diversity per million T cells fell roughly linearly with age, and a significant reduction was already apparent by age approximately 40. The percentage of naive T cells measured by flow cytometry correlated strongly with observed TCR beta diversity. Total diversity estimates from one million sequenced T cells were considered lower bounds and underestimates.

The library came from 5' RACE. Sequencing instrument: Illumina HiSeq 2500. A second PCR of 7 to 11 cycles was run with a J-beta primer mix and a sample-barcoded 5' primer. Each TCR beta cDNA molecule received a unique molecular identifier from a template-switch 5' adaptor carrying 12 random nucleotides. At least 3 million CDR3-containing paired-end reads were obtained from each sample. All of the RNA was converted into first-strand cDNA using the Mint cDNA synthesis kit, with a TRBC-specific oligonucleotide serving as the primer. Following uracil-DNA glycosylase treatment, a first 18-cycle PCR with universal primers M1SS and BC2_uni_R was performed on all cDNA. In the paper's pipeline: For normalization, 1 million high-quality reads were randomly selected from each sample, with every read carrying a distinct molecular identifier. Instead of being binned into consensus sequences, reads with shared molecular identifiers were discarded. MiTCR, set to a Q25 quality threshold and the strictest error-elimination algorithm, was used for CDR3 identification, clonotype clustering and error correction. Lower-bound total TCR beta diversity was estimated with a nonparametric unseen species model using Euler transformation. Through fastp at Q25 and MiXCR, TCRdb rebuilt clones from the public reads, retaining in-frame beta chains. Every entry covers one CDR3 protein and lists the most common genes and DNA from its rows. Here the V and J calls rest on TCRdb's processing, not on the authors' analysis. Counted in this sample were around 800,000 distinct CDR3 sequences; about half of them appeared once. The ten most abundant clones make up 18% of the sample.

A distance of 7 bases separates the germline ends of V and J, which lose 4 bases and 6 bases respectively. The CDR3, cysteine through phenylalanine, is 12 amino acids long. The CDR3 DNA has 36 bases and is translated from base 1. The chain uses TRBV12-3 or TRBV12-4 and TRBJ1-5; the D gene lacks a confident call. The sequence was obtained from an elderly man in good health. Sequencing input: blood. DNA sequence: TGTGCCAGCAGTTCTAACGTTCAGCCCCAGCATTTT. Its protein product is CASSSNVQPQHF.